This is a list of T cell receptor beta chains from one sample in a study of glioma-infiltrating T cells after dendritic cell vaccination. Here immunoSEQ multiplex PCR was the method, and the copy in TCRdb shows in-frame clones only, minus some. The sample includes about 96,000 clones, about 80% of them seen just once. Sequencing was performed on blood, taken before dendritic cell vaccination. All receptors come from a human donor with glioblastoma. Both conserved end residues are trimmed from each CDR3. The size entry is marked missing in some rows and otherwise reads once, few, many or a size class.

TRBJ2-1	few	TRBV19	ASSRGQGVGGSEQF
TRBJ2-7	NA	TRBV28	ASSLLRGFSYEQY
TRBJ2-3	NA	TRBV6-1	ASSDSFTDTQY
TRBJ2-5	NA	TRBV9	ASSDGTSAVETQY
TRBJ1-6	NA	TRBV7-9	ASTAGDSPLH
TRBJ2-5	NA	TRBV6-6	ASRRLAGVQETQY
TRBJ2-3	NA	TRBV18	ASSLNRGVSTDTQY
TRBJ2-3	NA	TRBV5-4	ASSPGLAGVTDTQY
TRBJ2-1	NA	TRBV4-1	ASSQGPHLTSGRAHEQF
TRBJ1-2	once	TRBV7-9	ASSLGTYGYT
TRBJ1-1	NA	TRBV18	ASSLKQGLDTEAF
TRBJ1-5	NA	TRBV6-1	ATFARGNSNQPQH
TRBJ2-1	NA	TRBV5-1	ASSLIPSYNEQF
TRBJ1-2	NA	TRBV4-1	ASSQALETGVGYT
TRBJ2-1	NA	TRBV9	ASSVESSDREKF
TRBJ2-3	NA	TRBV5-1	ASSLALEALTDTQY
TRBJ2-7	NA	TRBV6-5	ASSYSRVGGEQY
TRBJ1-2	once	TRBV28	ASSLFASRGYT
TRBJ2-1	NA	TRBV7-3	ASSERRGEQF
TRBJ1-2	NA	TRBV5-6	ASSLDHRGVNYGYT
TRBJ2-1	NA	TRBV5-1	ASSEEGFGYNEQF
TRBJ2-5	few	TRBV5-1	ASSLFGSTGETQY
TRBJ1-5	few	TRBV27	ASRAVQGNNQPQH
TRBJ1-6	NA	TRBV4-1	ASSQDLQRANGSPLH
TRBJ1-2	NA	TRBV27	ASTLRAGVGGYGYT
TRBJ2-3	NA	TRBV5-8	ASSSGRVALTDTQY
TRBJ1-1	NA	TRBV19	ASSIVKHRGAEAF
TRBJ1-4	NA	TRBV27	ASMRRHPRTGAGNEKLF
TRBJ2-1	once	TRBV18	ASFLTGGAYNEQF
TRBJ1-4	NA	TRBV19	ASSLQGATNEKLF
TRBJ1-1	NA	TRBV5-1	ASSRGQGNTEAF
TRBJ1-1	NA	TRBV2	ASLTGWDTEAF
TRBJ1-2	NA	TRBV10-3	ATQAQGLENYGYT
TRBJ2-4	NA	TRBV5-4	ASSTREKNIQY
TRBJ2-3	few	TRBV5-1	ASSFLASTDTQY
TRBJ1-3	many	TRBV30	AWTRDSGNTIY
TRBJ1-2	few	TRBV6-6	ASSPEANYGYT
TRBJ2-7	NA	TRBV7-3	AYKGEGQGTYEQY
TRBJ1-2	NA	TRBV7-9	ASSAPSEANYGYT
TRBJ1-2	NA	TRBV18	ASYSLPDSGYT
TRBJ2-3	NA	TRBV5-4	ASSLQGGSGTDTQY
TRBJ1-4	few	TRBV2	ASLRLATNEKLF
TRBJ2-2	NA	TRBV5-1	ASSLTPSGGFSGELF
TRBJ1-5	once	TRBV6-5	ASKYRGGSNQPQH
TRBJ2-7	NA	TRBV19	ASSIRGPGYGTGASYEQY
TRBJ1-3	NA	TRBV5-1	ASSSQGFGNTIY
TRBJ2-1	NA	TRBV6-1	ASSYGQGASDEQF
TRBJ2-1	NA	TRBV19	ASNPLMGPMGNEQF
TRBJ2-2	NA	TRBV6-6	ASTKEVTGELF
TRBJ2-2	NA	TRBV10-3	ATMGGSRDTGELF
TRBJ2-7	NA	TRBV5-6	ASSLRGSAEQY